The 18 T cell receptor beta chains below come from one sample, sequenced in a study of cytomegalovirus exposure and HLA in healthy donors. The PCR was carried out with 60 Vbeta primers and 13 Jbeta primers. Using immunoSEQ multiplex PCR, the repertoire was profiled, and TCRdb retains in-frame clones only, with some absent. The repertoire holds some 160,000 clones, with 75% to 90% as singletons. Specimen: PBMCs. The receptor set was obtained from a woman between 18 and 29 years old in good health and CMV-seronegative.

The rearrangement joins TRBV19 to TRBJ2-3, with D perhaps TRBD2 (5 bases). CDR3 length equals 13 residues. Germline V CDR1 and CDR2: LNHDA, SQIVND (reference sequence). The V end was cut by 3 bases, the J end by 11 bases, with 15 bases between. The DNA of the CDR3 is TGTGCCAGTAGTATCTCTCACGGGGTTGGGCAGTATTTT. As protein: CASSISHGVGQYF.

The gene calls are TRBV10-3 and TRBJ2-7, with D perhaps TRBD2 (6 bases). V was shortened by 7 bases and J by 0 bases, with 16 bases between the two germline ends. Germline V lookup: CDR1 ENHRY, CDR2 SYGVKD. This CDR3 contains 15 residues. The CDR3 nucleotides read TGTGCCATCAATGGATATAGCGGATCCTCCTACGAGCAGTACTTC. The encoded protein is CAINGYSGSSYEQYF.

This clone has just a few counts. J is TRBJ1-1 and V is TRBV4-1; perhaps TRBD1 as D (5 bases). V shed 3 bases and J shed 4 bases, with 21 bases lying between them. Germline V gene lookup returns CDR1 MGHRA and CDR2 YSYEKL. The CDR3 is 17 residues long. CDR3 sequence (DNA): TGCGCCAGCAGCCATGGCCGGAAGTACGGGGGTATCACTGAAGCTTTCTTT. It codes for CASSHGRKYGGITEAFF.

This clone showed up just a few times. V usage is TRBV6-6 and J usage is TRBJ1-1, with D tentatively TRBD1 (5 bases). V was cut by 6 bases and J by 0 bases, with 8 bases left in between. Germline V gene lookup returns CDR1 MNHNY and CDR2 SVGAGI (reference sequence). This CDR3 has 13 residues. CDR3 nucleotide sequence: TGTGCCAGCAGGATGACAGTGAACACTGAAGCTTTCTTT. Its protein is CASRMTVNTEAFF.

This rearrangement joins TRBV2 to TRBJ2-3, with 12 bases identical to TRBD2. The CDR3 consists of 18 residues. With V trimmed by 3 bases and J by 5 bases, 12 bases remained unmatched. Per germline, CDR1 SNHLY and CDR2 FYNNEI. CDR3 sequence (DNA): TGTGCCAGCAGTGACTCTAGCGGGGGGGCTTTGTGGGTAGATACGCAGTATTTT. It yields the protein CASSDSSGGALWVDTQYF.

The rearrangement uses TRBV27 and TRBJ2-1, with D perhaps matching TRBD2 (6 bases). The CDR3 spans 16 residues. The germline V gene has CDR1 MNHEY and CDR2 SMNVEV (reference sequence). V was shortened by 8 bases and J by 6 bases, with 23 bases between the two germline ends. The CDR3 is CASPPLPGEPVNEQFF. The CDR3 DNA reads TGTGCCAGCCCGCCTCTACCGGGGGAGCCCGTCAATGAGCAGTTCTTC.

The chain joins TRBV2 to TRBJ1-6; 7 nucleotides match TRBD1. V shed 10 bases and J 10 bases; nucleotides not matched to a gene: 13. Germline-derived CDR1 and CDR2 are SNHLY and FYNNEI. This CDR3 contains 14 residues. The CDR3 loop reads CATSLNRGRSPLHF. The DNA of the CDR3 is TGTGCCACTTCACTAAACAGGGGACGGTCACCCCTCCACTTT.

The rearrangement links TRBV28 to TRBJ2-1; 12 bases fit TRBD2. The CDR3 is 16 residues long. The ends lost 5 bases at V and 7 bases at J; junction bases unmatched: 9. Germline CDR1 is MDHEN and CDR2 is SYDVKM. The CDR3 sequence is CASSPRLAGEGNEQFF. In nucleotides, the CDR3 is TGTGCCAGCAGTCCGAGACTAGCGGGAGAGGGAAATGAGCAGTTCTTC.

The chain employs TRBV5-6 and TRBJ2-5, with D possibly TRBD1 on 5 matching bases. The closer fit of TRBJ2-7 to the DNA end suggests the J call may be wrong. Germline CDR1 is SGHDT and CDR2 is YYEEEE. The CDR3 sequence is 15 residues long. The CDR3 bases are TGTGCCAGCAGCTTGATCACAGGCTACTCCTACGAGCAGTACTTC. This encodes CASSLITGYSYEQYF.

The CDR3 sequence is CASSMTGGSGANVLTF. CDR3 nucleotides: TGTGCCAGTAGTATGACGGGGGGCTCTGGGGCCAACGTCCTGACTTTC. V gene TRBV19 combines with J gene TRBJ2-6; 7 bases map to TRBD2. CDR1 is LNHDA, CDR2 SQIVND, per germline (reference sequence). The trim removed 3 bases at V and 0 bases at J, leaving 2 bases unmatched. The CDR3 covers 16 residues.

This chain links TRBV7-7 with TRBJ2-3; TRBD2 is a possible D gene (6 bases). The germline gives CDR1 SSHAT, CDR2 FNYEAQ (reference sequence). This CDR3 is built from 13 residues. The ends were cut back, 6 bases at V and 4 bases at J, with 11 bases in the middle. CDR3 DNA: TGTGCCAGCAGTGAACTAGCTTCAGATACGCAGTATTTT. Amino acid sequence: CASSELASDTQYF.

The chain carries TRBV19 and TRBJ1-1; 8 nucleotides align to TRBD1. The CDR3 runs 16 residues. CDR1 is LNHDA, CDR2 SQIVND, per germline (reference sequence). J gave up 2 bases and V 8 bases, and 13 bases lay outside the gene matches. The CDR3 DNA follows: TGTGCCAGTCGCCTCAGCGACAGGGGCCTTAACACTGAAGCTTTCTTT. Translation gives CASRLSDRGLNTEAFF.

The table lists this clone with a few counts. CDR3: CASTGGTEAFF. Here the CDR3 DNA reads TGCGCCAGCACGGGGGGGACTGAAGCTTTCTTT. This rearrangement joins TRBV10-1 to TRBJ1-1, with D tentatively TRBD1 (5 bases). Germline V gene lookup returns CDR1 WNHNN and CDR2 SYGVQD (reference sequence). Trimming stripped 7 bases from V and 5 bases from J, with 8 bases between. CDR3 size: 11 residues.

This chain links TRBV6-1 with TRBJ2-7, with a weak D call TRBD2 (6 bases). The V end was cut by 4 bases, the J end by 3 bases, with 13 bases between. CDR1 MNHNS and CDR2 SASEGT come from the germline V gene. This CDR3 has 14 amino acids. The CDR3 coding sequence is TGTGCCAGCAGTGTCGGGAGTTTCAGCTACGAGCAGTACTTC. This codes for CASSVGSFSYEQYF.

The genes are TRBV27 and TRBJ1-5; D might be TRBD1 (5 bases). Germline values: CDR1 MNHEY, CDR2 SMNVEV (reference sequence). CDR3 length: 15 amino acids. Deletions cut 8 bases from V and 2 bases from J, with 16 bases between. The CDR3 region is CASGHNGGGNQPQHF. The DNA of the CDR3 is TGTGCCAGCGGTCATAACGGAGGGGGCAATCAGCCCCAGCATTTT.

The V call is TRBV5-5, the J call TRBJ1-2; D may be TRBD1 (6 bases). CDR1 and CDR2 from the germline V gene are SGHKS and YYEKEE (reference sequence). Trimming removed 8 bases at V and 8 bases at J, with 16 bases between. The CDR3 runs to 12 residues. For the CDR3, the DNA is TGTGCCAGTCTCCAGGGGATAAGCGGCTACACCTTC. Translating gives CASLQGISGYTF.

The CDR3 DNA reads TGTGCCAGCAGTCTGAGCTTTTACAATGAGCAGTTCTTC. Amino acids: CASSLSFYNEQFF. The J gene is TRBJ2-1, the V gene TRBV6-1; D unresolved. Germline assignment: CDR1 MNHNS and CDR2 SASEGT. Trimming pared 5 bases from V and 4 bases from J, leaving 9 bases between. This CDR3 contains 13 residues.

The chain recombines TRBV5-6 with TRBJ1-1; possible D gene TRBD1, 6 bases. Trimming removed 1 base at V and 11 bases at J, with 9 bases between. The germline V gene has CDR1 SGHDT and CDR2 YYEEEE. CDR3 length: 11 residues. CDR3 nucleotide sequence: TGTGCCAGCAGCTTGCACAGGGAGGCTTTCTTT. Translated: CASSLHREAFF.